This entry is about one T cell receptor (beta chain). Its target is unknown. The sample comes from a study of response to subunit inactivated influenza vaccine. Study conclusions and caveats: Authors suggested each seasonal flu vaccination may recruit only limited numbers of new T cells.

MiXCR was run by TCRdb on the RT-PCR reads, yielding one entry per CDR3 protein. This sample has a few hundred thousand distinct CDR3 sequences, with 21% found just once. This clonotype originated in a man aged 50-75 years who received an inactivated influenza vaccine. The material was PBMCs from blood, obtained less than 22 months after vaccination.

The CDR3 protein is CASSLEGQPFNEQFF. Here the CDR3 DNA reads TGTGCCAGCAGCTTGGAGGGACAGCCTTTCAATGAGCAGTTCTTC. V is TRBV5-5 and J is TRBJ2-1, with 7 positions matching TRBD1. CDR3 length equals 15 residues. The V and J ends lost 0 bases and 6 bases, in that order; junction bases with no gene match: 6. CDR1 and CDR2 (germline): SGHKS, YYEKEE (reference sequence).